This TCR beta chain was captured in a study of tissue T cells after allogeneic stem cell transplantation. Steroid-refractory graft-versus-host disease after allogeneic hematopoietic cell transplant qualified adults for prospective research-autopsy enrollment. Clones were read by immunoSEQ multiplex PCR, and TCRdb kept only the in-frame ones, dropping some. In the table there are some 1,300 clones, roughly 73% of which are singletons. Per the germline V gene, CDR1 is SNHLY and CDR2 is FYNNEI. The CDR3 length is 14 residues. Between the trimmed V and J ends, which lost 7 bases and 2 bases, there was a span of 15 bases.

The receptor comes from a male patient aged 35-70 years with steroid-refractory graft-versus-host disease after an allogeneic stem cell transplant. Some T cells may arise from the graft donor. This rearrangement joins TRBV2 to TRBJ2-7; D could derive from TRBD1 or TRBD2 (6 bases each). The material was stomach tissue, obtained at autopsy. The CDR3 reads CASKWEGGTYEQYF. CDR3 DNA sequence: TGTGCCAGCAAGTGGGAAGGGGGGACCTACGAGCAGTACTTC.